This is a list of T cell receptor beta chains from one sample in a study of shared clonotypes between healthy human individuals. Assay used: immunoSEQ multiplex PCR; TCRdb lists only in-frame clones, some missing. The data show 530,000 or so clones, nearly 80% seen once. What was sequenced was PBMCs. Source of these receptors: a woman between 40 and 50 years old in good health. Some clones in this sample may be carry-over from other donors' samples. CDR3s include the opening cysteine and the closing phenylalanine or tryptophan. D genes are given only for firm matches. Clone size appears in some rows only: once, few, many, or a class for an expanded clone.

cdr3_nt,cdr3_aa,d_call,j_call,clone_size,v_call
TGTGCCAGCAGCCTTCAGGGCACAGATACGCAGTATTTT,CASSLQGTDTQYF,.,TRBJ2-3,few,TRBV11-3
TGTGCCACCAGCAGAGCATTGGCAGGGAAAGAGACCCAGTACTTC,CATSRALAGKETQYF,.,TRBJ2-5,.,TRBV15
TGCAGCGTTGAGCCCACAGGGGTCGATACGCAGTATTTT,CSVEPTGVDTQYF,TRBD1,TRBJ2-3,.,TRBV29-1
TGTGCCAGCAGCGGAGGGACAGGGGGCGGCAATCAGCCCCAGCATTTT,CASSGGTGGGNQPQHF,TRBD1,TRBJ1-5,.,TRBV7-2
TGTGCCAGTAGTCCAACAGGGGGCCCCATCTGGGAGCTGTTTTTT,CASSPTGGPIWELFF,TRBD1,TRBJ2-2,.,TRBV19
TGTGCCAGCAGCTTTGGACTAGCGGGAGAGGCAGATACGCAGTATTTT,CASSFGLAGEADTQYF,TRBD2,TRBJ2-3,.,TRBV7-9
TGTGCCAGCAGTTTTGACAGGGCCTCCACTGAAGCTTTCTTT,CASSFDRASTEAFF,TRBD1,TRBJ1-1,.,TRBV28
TGTGCCAGCAGCTCCGTGACTTTGAATACGCAGTATTTT,CASSSVTLNTQYF,.,TRBJ2-3,.,TRBV7-2
TGTGCCAGAAGACTAGCGGTAATCACAGATACGCAGTATTTT,CARRLAVITDTQYF,TRBD2,TRBJ2-3,.,TRBV5-3
TGTGCCAGCAGCAAACTAGCGAGGGAGCAGTTCTTC,CASSKLAREQFF,TRBD2,TRBJ2-1,.,TRBV7-2
TGTGCCAGCAGCTTATTGGGGGGTACCTACGAGCAGTACTTC,CASSLLGGTYEQYF,.,TRBJ2-7,.,TRBV5-8
TGTGCCAGCACCAGGACTAGCGGGATGGGAGAGACCCAGTACTTC,CASTRTSGMGETQYF,TRBD2,TRBJ2-5,.,TRBV6-5
TGTGCCAGCAGTTTGGAGTCCTCTGGAAACACCATATATTTT,CASSLESSGNTIYF,.,TRBJ1-3,.,TRBV28
TGTGCCAGCAGCTCAGGACTAGCGGGAGGGCCCGACAATGAGCAGTTCTTC,CASSSGLAGGPDNEQFF,TRBD2,TRBJ2-1,once,TRBV4-2
TGTGCCAGCTTTAGCGGGTTCTCCTACAATGAGCAGTTCTTC,CASFSGFSYNEQFF,TRBD2,TRBJ2-1,.,TRBV7-9
TGTGCCAGCAGTTTTAGAGGGCAAGAGACCCAGTACTTC,CASSFRGQETQYF,.,TRBJ2-5,.,TRBV27
TGTGCCAGTAGTGCCCGGCAGGGGAGAGGCGAAAAACTGTTTTTT,CASSARQGRGEKLFF,.,TRBJ1-4,.,TRBV19
TGTGCCAGTAGTAAGCCGAGTGGGGGGTTCTACGAGCAGTACTTC,CASSKPSGGFYEQYF,.,TRBJ2-7,.,TRBV19
TGCGCCAGCAGCCGCCTGGCTCGACAACCCCTCTCCGGCGGGTACAATGAGCAGTTCTTC,CASSRLARQPLSGGYNEQFF,.,TRBJ2-1,.,TRBV5-1
TGTGCCAGCAGCTTATTAGGTGGGTCCCGCAGTGAGCCCCAGCATTTT,CASSLLGGSRSEPQHF,.,TRBJ1-5,.,TRBV7-2
TGTGCCAGCTCACCAAGGCGGGGAGATGGCGAGCAGTACTTC,CASSPRRGDGEQYF,.,TRBJ2-7,.,TRBV18
TGTGCCAGCCACTCCGATCGGGACGTACAGTTCTTC,CASHSDRDVQFF,.,TRBJ2-1,few,TRBV18
TGTGCCATCCTCCGGGACAGGGGTTACGAGCAGTACTTC,CAILRDRGYEQYF,TRBD1,TRBJ2-7,.,TRBV6-1
TGTGCCAGCAGTTCTGACAGGACCTACAATGAGCAGTTCTTC,CASSSDRTYNEQFF,.,TRBJ2-1,.,TRBV27
TGTGCCAGCAGCGCGGGGGGGGCCCAGTACTTC,CASSAGGAQYF,TRBD2,TRBJ2-5,.,TRBV7-2
TGTGCCAGCAGCCCGAGCGGGAGAGGGACCGGGGAGCTGTTTTTT,CASSPSGRGTGELFF,TRBD2,TRBJ2-2,.,TRBV7-3
TGTGCCAGCAGCCTCCTCGGACAGGGCACCGGGGAGCTGTTTTTT,CASSLLGQGTGELFF,TRBD1,TRBJ2-2,.,TRBV14
TGTGCCTGGAGTGGTGGGAGGGTAAGAACCGGGGAGCTGTTTTTT,CAWSGGRVRTGELFF,TRBD2,TRBJ2-2,.,TRBV30
TGTGCCAGCAGCTTTTTCACACGCTACAATGAGCAGTTCTTC,CASSFFTRYNEQFF,.,TRBJ2-1,.,TRBV5-4
TGTGCCAGCAGCTTATCGACCAGGGTGGACACCGGGGAGCTGTTTTTT,CASSLSTRVDTGELFF,.,TRBJ2-2,.,TRBV7-3
TGTGCCAGCAGTTTGAGAGCAGCCTACGAGCAGTACTTC,CASSLRAAYEQYF,.,TRBJ2-7,few,TRBV28
TGTGCCAGCAGTTTATACCCGGGAGGGAATGAGCAGTTCTTC,CASSLYPGGNEQFF,TRBD2,TRBJ2-1,.,TRBV27
TGTGCCAGCAGTTCCAGGACTAGCGGGAGTGGGGAGACCCAGTACTTC,CASSSRTSGSGETQYF,TRBD2,TRBJ2-5,.,TRBV27
TGTGCCAGCAGCCGCGACAACTCTGGGGCCAACGTCCTGACTTTC,CASSRDNSGANVLTF,.,TRBJ2-6,.,TRBV7-3
TGCAGTGCTAGAGGTGGAGAGACCCAGTACTTC,CSARGGETQYF,.,TRBJ2-5,.,TRBV20-1
TGTGCCAGCAGCTTGGGCAGGGGGCTTCCTAACTATGGCTACACCTTC,CASSLGRGLPNYGYTF,TRBD1,TRBJ1-2,.,TRBV7-9
TGTGCCAGCACCTCAGACAGCACCGGGGAGCTGTTTTTT,CASTSDSTGELFF,.,TRBJ2-2,few,TRBV28
TGTGCCAGCAGTGCCCGACAGGGATCAGTCTATGGCTACACCTTC,CASSARQGSVYGYTF,TRBD1,TRBJ1-2,.,TRBV6-1
TGTGCCATCAGTGGGACTAGCGGGAGCACCGGGGAGCTGTTTTTT,CAISGTSGSTGELFF,TRBD2,TRBJ2-2,once,TRBV10-3
TGTGCCAGCAGGAGGGGGAGTTTAGGTAACACTGAAGCTTTCTTT,CASRRGSLGNTEAFF,.,TRBJ1-1,.,TRBV27
TGTGCCAGCAGTTCCACTGTGAACTCTGGGGCCAACGTCCTGACTTTC,CASSSTVNSGANVLTF,.,TRBJ2-6,few,TRBV28
TGTGCCAGCAGCGTAGGACTAGCGGGAGTGCAGTACTTC,CASSVGLAGVQYF,TRBD2,TRBJ2-7,.,TRBV5-6
TGTGCCAGCAACCCTACAGGGAATTTACTCTCCTACGAGCAGTACTTC,CASNPTGNLLSYEQYF,.,TRBJ2-7,.,TRBV2
TGTGCCAGCAGTTTGACGGGGGCTAGAGGCTACACCTTC,CASSLTGARGYTF,.,TRBJ1-2,.,TRBV28
TGTGCCAGCAGCCGCATGAGGGGGGGACAAGAGACCCAGTACTTC,CASSRMRGGQETQYF,.,TRBJ2-5,.,TRBV11-2
TGTGCCATCAGTGCGGGGGACACGAGCTCCTACGAGCAGTACTTC,CAISAGDTSSYEQYF,.,TRBJ2-7,.,TRBV10-3
TGTGCCAGCAGGTCAGCTCACTCCTACGAGCAGTACTTC,CASRSAHSYEQYF,.,TRBJ2-7,.,TRBV27
TGTGCCAGCAGTTTATCAGTGGGAACCTACGAGCAGTACTTC,CASSLSVGTYEQYF,.,TRBJ2-7,.,TRBV28
TGTGCCAGCAGCAAAGCCCTTGGGGCCGGACCCGCTTACAATGAGCAGTTCTTC,CASSKALGAGPAYNEQFF,.,TRBJ2-1,few,TRBV21-1
TGTGCCAGCAGTTTACAGGCCAGTTATAGCAATCAGCCCCAGCATTTT,CASSLQASYSNQPQHF,.,TRBJ1-5,many,TRBV28
TGTGCCAGCAGCTCCCCTAGCGGCTACTACGAGCAGTACTTC,CASSSPSGYYEQYF,TRBD2,TRBJ2-7,few,TRBV28